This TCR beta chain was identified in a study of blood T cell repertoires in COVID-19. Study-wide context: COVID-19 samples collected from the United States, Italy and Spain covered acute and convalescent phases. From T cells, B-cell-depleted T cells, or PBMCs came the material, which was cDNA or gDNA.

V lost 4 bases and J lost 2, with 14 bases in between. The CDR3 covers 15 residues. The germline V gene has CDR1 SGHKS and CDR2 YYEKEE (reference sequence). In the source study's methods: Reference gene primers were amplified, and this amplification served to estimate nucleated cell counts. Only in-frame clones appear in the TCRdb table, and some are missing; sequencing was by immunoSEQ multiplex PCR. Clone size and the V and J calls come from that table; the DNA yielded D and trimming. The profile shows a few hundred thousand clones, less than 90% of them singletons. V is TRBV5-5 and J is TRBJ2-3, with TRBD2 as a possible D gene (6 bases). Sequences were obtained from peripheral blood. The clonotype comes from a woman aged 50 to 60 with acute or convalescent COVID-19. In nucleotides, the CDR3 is TGTGCCAGCAGCGGGGGACTTTCCCCCACAGATACGCAGTATTTT. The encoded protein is CASSGGLSPTDTQYF.